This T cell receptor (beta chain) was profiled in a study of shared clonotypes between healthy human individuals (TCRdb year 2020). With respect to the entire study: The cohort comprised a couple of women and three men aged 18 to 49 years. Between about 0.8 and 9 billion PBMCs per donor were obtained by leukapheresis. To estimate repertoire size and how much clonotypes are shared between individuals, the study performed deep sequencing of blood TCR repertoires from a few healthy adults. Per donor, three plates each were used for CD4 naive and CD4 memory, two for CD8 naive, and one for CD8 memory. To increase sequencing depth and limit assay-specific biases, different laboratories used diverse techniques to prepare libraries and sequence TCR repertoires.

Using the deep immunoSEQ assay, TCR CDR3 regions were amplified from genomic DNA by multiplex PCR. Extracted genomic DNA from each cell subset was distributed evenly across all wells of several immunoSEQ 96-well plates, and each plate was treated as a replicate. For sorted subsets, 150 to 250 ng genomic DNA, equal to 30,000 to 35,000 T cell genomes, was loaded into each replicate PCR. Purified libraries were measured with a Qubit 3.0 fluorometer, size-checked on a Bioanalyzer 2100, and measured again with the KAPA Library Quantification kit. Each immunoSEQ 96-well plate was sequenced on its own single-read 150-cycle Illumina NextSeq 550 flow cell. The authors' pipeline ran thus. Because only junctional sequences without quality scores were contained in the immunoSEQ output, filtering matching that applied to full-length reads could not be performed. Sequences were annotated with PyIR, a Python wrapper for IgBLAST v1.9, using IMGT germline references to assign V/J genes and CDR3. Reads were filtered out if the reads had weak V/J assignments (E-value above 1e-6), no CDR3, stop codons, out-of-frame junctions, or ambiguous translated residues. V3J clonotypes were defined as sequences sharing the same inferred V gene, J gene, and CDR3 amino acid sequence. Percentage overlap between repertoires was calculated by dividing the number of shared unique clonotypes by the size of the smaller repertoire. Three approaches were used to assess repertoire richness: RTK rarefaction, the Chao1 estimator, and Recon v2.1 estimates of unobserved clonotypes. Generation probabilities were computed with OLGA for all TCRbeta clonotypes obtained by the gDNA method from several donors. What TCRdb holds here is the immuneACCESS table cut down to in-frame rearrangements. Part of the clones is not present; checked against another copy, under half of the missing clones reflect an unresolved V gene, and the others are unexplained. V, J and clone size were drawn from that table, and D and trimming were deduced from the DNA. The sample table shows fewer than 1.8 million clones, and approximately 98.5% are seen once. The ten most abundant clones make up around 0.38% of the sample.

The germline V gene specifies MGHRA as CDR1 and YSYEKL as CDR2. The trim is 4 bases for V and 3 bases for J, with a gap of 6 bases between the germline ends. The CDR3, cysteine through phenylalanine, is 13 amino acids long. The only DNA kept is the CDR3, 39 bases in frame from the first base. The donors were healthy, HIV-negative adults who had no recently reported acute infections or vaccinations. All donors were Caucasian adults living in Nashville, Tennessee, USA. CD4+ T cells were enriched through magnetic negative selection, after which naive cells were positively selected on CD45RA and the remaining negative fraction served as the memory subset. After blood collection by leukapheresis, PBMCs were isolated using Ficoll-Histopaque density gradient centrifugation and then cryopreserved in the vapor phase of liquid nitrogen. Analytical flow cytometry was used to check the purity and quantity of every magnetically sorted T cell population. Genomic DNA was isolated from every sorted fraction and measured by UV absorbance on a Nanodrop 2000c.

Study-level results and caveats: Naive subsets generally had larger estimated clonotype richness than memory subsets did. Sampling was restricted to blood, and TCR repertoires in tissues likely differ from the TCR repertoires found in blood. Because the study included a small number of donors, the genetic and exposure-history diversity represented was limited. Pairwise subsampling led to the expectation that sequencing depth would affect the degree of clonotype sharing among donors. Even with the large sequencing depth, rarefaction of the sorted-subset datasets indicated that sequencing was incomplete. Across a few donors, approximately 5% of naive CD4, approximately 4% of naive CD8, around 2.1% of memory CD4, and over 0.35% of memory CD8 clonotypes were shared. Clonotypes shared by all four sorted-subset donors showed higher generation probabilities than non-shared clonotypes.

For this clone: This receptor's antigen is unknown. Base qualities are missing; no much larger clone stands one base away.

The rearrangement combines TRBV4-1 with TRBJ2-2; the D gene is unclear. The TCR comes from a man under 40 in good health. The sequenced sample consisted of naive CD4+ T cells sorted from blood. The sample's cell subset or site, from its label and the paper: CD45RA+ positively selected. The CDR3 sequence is CASSPDDTGELFF. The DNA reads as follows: TGCGCCAGCAGCCCGGATGACACCGGGGAGCTGTTTTTT.